These 17 T cell receptor beta chains were all obtained from the same sample, sequenced in a study of CD4 and CD8 cells across lung adenocarcinoma regions. TCRdb used MiXCR to reprocess the PCR reads, holding one entry per CDR3 protein. Of roughly 18,000 distinct CDR3 sequences in the sample, 51% are singletons; the top ten hold approximately 60%. Sequencing was carried out using CD8+ T cells from the center of a lung tumor. The receptors come from a female donor with lung adenocarcinoma. The CD4 and CD8 labels of this study may be unreliable.

This clonotype came up many times. The chain employs TRBV10-3 and TRBJ2-6, with D possibly being TRBD1 (6 bases). Germline loops: CDR1 ENHRY, CDR2 SYGVKD. The CDR3 has 16 residues. V lost 6 bases and J 0 bases, leaving 12 bases between the germline ends. CDR3 in amino acids: CAIRGTLNSGANVLTF. The CDR3 DNA follows: TGTGCCATCAGGGGGACACTCAACTCTGGGGCCAACGTCCTGACTTTC.

V and J are TRBV6-1 and TRBJ2-3; D perhaps matches TRBD1 (6 bases). The J call may not be correct, given that the DNA end is closer to TRBJ2-4. This CDR3 has 13 amino acids. Germline assignment: CDR1 MNHNS and CDR2 SASEGT. CDR3 region: CVWGLCGKDTQYF. The CDR3 nucleotides read TGTGTCTGGGGGCTTTGTGGCAAAGATACTCAGTACTTC.

This clonotype occurred many times. V and J are TRBV6-5 and TRBJ1-1; D is uncertain. Per the germline V gene, CDR1 is MNHEY and CDR2 is SVGAGI. Trimming took off 2 bases at V and 5 bases at J, with 9 bases between the two ends. This CDR3 is 13 amino acids long. In nucleotides, the CDR3 is TGTGCCAGCAGTTACAGTCGGGTGACTGAAGCTTTCTTT. The encoded protein is CASSYSRVTEAFF.

The V gene is TRBV12-3 or TRBV12-4, the J gene TRBJ2-1; D is undetermined. The CDR3 runs to 14 residues. V lost 2 bases to trimming and J lost 4 bases, with 9 bases between them. CDR3 amino acids: CASSLMAIYNEQFF. CDR3 in DNA: TGTGCCAGCAGTTTAATGGCTATTTACAATGAGCAGTTCTTC.

The V call is TRBV6-1, the J call TRBJ2-5; 8 nucleotides match TRBD2. Trimming removed 5 bases from V and 4 bases from J; junction bases left unmatched: 12. CDR1 and CDR2 from the germline V gene are MNHNS and SASEGT. The CDR3 is 16 amino acids. The CDR3 DNA reads as TGTGCCAGCAGTCCTAGCGGGCGCCGTGCCACAGAGACCCAGTACTTC. Protein sequence: CASSPSGRRATETQYF.

The chain links TRBV6-1 to TRBJ2-1, with TRBD1 as a possible D gene (6 bases). The better agreement between TRBJ2-7 and the DNA end casts doubt on the J call. Germline assignment: CDR1 MNHNS and CDR2 SASEGT. The CDR3 has 15 amino acids. The CDR3 sequence: CASRPSDRSPYEQYF. CDR3 DNA sequence: TGTGCCAGCAGACCCTCGGACAGATCTCCCTACGAGCAGTACTTC.

By frequency in the sample, this clonotype is large. This chain connects TRBV6-5 to TRBJ2-2, with 8 bases that match TRBD1. Germline V lookup: CDR1 MNHEY, CDR2 SVGAGI. V shed 7 bases and J 6 bases; nucleotides not matched to a gene: 7. This CDR3 is built from 14 residues. CDR3 sequence: CASKGQGGPGELFF. The CDR3 DNA follows: TGTGCCAGCAAAGGACAGGGTGGGCCCGGGGAGCTGTTTTTT.

The rearrangement uses TRBV12-3 or TRBV12-4 and TRBJ2-1, with 7 positions matching TRBD1. The CDR3 is made up of 16 amino acids. V shed 4 bases, J shed 6 bases, and the junction held 12 bases outside the gene matches. CDR3 in amino acids: CASSSRGPYGINEQFF. In DNA form, the CDR3 reads TGTGCCAGCAGTTCAAGGGGGCCCTATGGGATCAATGAGCAGTTCTTC.

This chain uses TRBV10-3 with TRBJ2-5, with TRBD1 matching over 11 bases. Germline V lookup: CDR1 ENHRY, CDR2 SYGVKD. The V segment lost 7 bases and the J segment 2 bases; nucleotides outside the gene matches: 12. The CDR3 covers 17 residues. The CDR3 reads CAIKPGTGTGGQETQYF. The CDR3 DNA follows: TGTGCCATCAAACCCGGGACCGGGACAGGGGGTCAAGAGACCCAGTACTTC.

Only one count was recorded for this clonotype. One end of the junction is discordant with germline, which a read error may explain. This chain links TRBV6-1 with TRBJ2-3, with 7 bases aligning to TRBD1. There are 15 residues in the CDR3. The germline V gene has CDR1 MNHNS and CDR2 SASEGT. The CDR3 reads CARSRRGGLQDTQYF. The CDR3 nucleotides are TGTGCCAGGAGCAGAAGAGGGGGCCTCCAAGATACGCAGTACTTT.

With regard to this clonotype: Germline and junction disagree at one end, which may indicate a read error. The chain is built from TRBV10-3 and TRBJ2-3; possibly TRBD2 for D (5 bases). CDR3 length: 13 residues. The germline V gene has CDR1 ENHRY and CDR2 SYGVKD. CDR3 in amino acids: CAIKAGRSDTQFF. As DNA, the CDR3 is TGTGCCATCAAGGCGGGTCGCAGCGATACGCAGTTTTTT.

The chain carries TRBV10-3 and TRBJ2-1; D assignment may be TRBD1 or TRBD2 (7 bases each). The CDR3 spans 15 residues. Germline CDR1 is ENHRY and CDR2 is SYGVKD. V lost 1 base to trimming and J lost 13 bases, with 20 bases between them. This chain's CDR3 is CAISEFQDRRETQFF. The CDR3 DNA follows: TGTGCCATCAGTGAGTTTCAGGACAGGCGGGAGACCCAGTTCTTC.

The chain combines TRBV15 with TRBJ2-5; 7 bases align to TRBD1. The J call may not be correct, given that the DNA end is closer to TRBJ2-7. Germline V gene data show CDR1 as LNHNV and CDR2 as YYDKDF (reference sequence). The CDR3 consists of 15 residues. The CDR3 DNA is TGTGCCACCAGCGAAAGACAGGGTTTTTTGAACGAGCAGTACTTC. Protein sequence: CATSERQGFLNEQYF.

This clonotype was seen many times. The rearrangement uses TRBV11-2 and TRBJ2-7; D gene uncertain. Germline lookup yields CDR1 SGHAT and CDR2 FQNNGV. This CDR3 is built from 15 residues. Deletions cut 5 bases from V and 2 bases from J, with 16 bases between. The CDR3 protein is CASSLTQVSTYEQYF. The DNA of the CDR3 is TGTGCCAGCAGCCTAACCCAGGTTTCTACCTACGAGCAGTACTTC.

This clonotype was seen a single time. The chain recombines TRBV6-1 with TRBJ2-7; D gene ambiguous. The germline V gene encodes CDR1 MNHNS and CDR2 SASEGT. This CDR3 contains 12 residues. V gave up 5 bases and J gave up 1 base, with 6 bases separating them. CDR3 protein: CASSLVSYEQYF. The CDR3 DNA reads TGTGCCAGCAGTCTCGTTTCCTACGAGCAGTACTTC.

Notes on this clonotype: The junction departs from the called germline gene at one end, perhaps through a read error. The rearrangement uses TRBV11-2 and TRBJ2-3, with unresolved D. CDR1 and CDR2 from the germline V gene are SGHAT and FQNNGV. The CDR3 has 15 amino acids. The chain's CDR3 is CASGLGLWPTDTQSF. The CDR3 DNA sequence: TGTGCCAGCGGCTTAGGCCTGTGGCCCACAGACACTCAGTCCTTC. The full variable domain, with the rest looked up from reference TRBV11-2 and TRBJ2-3, is EAGVAQSPRYKIIEKRQSVAFWCNPISGHATLYWYQQILGQGPKLLIQFQNNGVVDDSQLPKDRFSAERLKGVDSTLKIQPAKLEDSAVYLCASGLGLWPTDTQSFGPGTRLTVL.

The chain employs TRBV4-1 and TRBJ2-1, with D hard to call. The J call is doubtful: the DNA matches TRBJ2-4 better. Per germline, CDR1 MGHRA and CDR2 YSYEKL. This CDR3 spans 15 amino acids. The CDR3 loop is CASSQPLVAKNIQYF. The DNA of the CDR3 is TGCGCCAGCAGCCAGCCACTTGTGGCCAAAAACATTCAGTACTTC.